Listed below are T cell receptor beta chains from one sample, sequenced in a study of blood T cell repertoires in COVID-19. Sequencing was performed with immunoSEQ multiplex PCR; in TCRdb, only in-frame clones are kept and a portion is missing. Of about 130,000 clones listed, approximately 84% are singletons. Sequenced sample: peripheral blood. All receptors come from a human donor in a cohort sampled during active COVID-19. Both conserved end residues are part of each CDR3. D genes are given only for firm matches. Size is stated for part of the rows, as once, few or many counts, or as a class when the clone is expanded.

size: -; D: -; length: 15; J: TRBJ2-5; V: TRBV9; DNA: TGTGCCAGCAGCGTGAGTCCCAGGGAGGAGGAGACCCAGTACTTC; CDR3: CASSVSPREEETQYF
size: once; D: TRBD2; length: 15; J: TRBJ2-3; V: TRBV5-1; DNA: TGCGCCAGCAGCGGAGGGACTAGCGGGTCGGATACGCAGTATTTT; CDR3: CASSGGTSGSDTQYF
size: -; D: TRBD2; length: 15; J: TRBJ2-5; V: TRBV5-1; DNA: TGCGCCAGCAGCTCCGAGACTAGCGGACAAGAGACCCAGTACTTC; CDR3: CASSSETSGQETQYF
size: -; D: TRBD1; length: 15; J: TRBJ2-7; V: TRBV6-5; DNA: TGTGCCAGCAGTTACGGGACAGGGGACTCCTACGAGCAGTACTTC; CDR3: CASSYGTGDSYEQYF
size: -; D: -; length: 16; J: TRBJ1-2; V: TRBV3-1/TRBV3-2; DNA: TGTGCCAGCAGCCAGCCGGACAGTTTGTGGGGCTATGGCTACACCTTC; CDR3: CASSQPDSLWGYGYTF
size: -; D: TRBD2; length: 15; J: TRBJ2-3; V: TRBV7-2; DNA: TGTGCCAGCAGCTTAGATTTCCGGGGGGGCCGGGCGCAGTATTTT; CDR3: CASSLDFRGGRAQYF
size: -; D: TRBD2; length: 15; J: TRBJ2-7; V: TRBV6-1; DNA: TGTGCCAGCAGTGAAATGACTAGCGGGTGGGGGGAGCAGTACTTC; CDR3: CASSEMTSGWGEQYF
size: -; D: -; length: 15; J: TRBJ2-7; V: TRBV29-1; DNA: TGCAGCGTTGGGTCGCGGACAGAATTCCCCTACGAGCAGTACTTC; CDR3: CSVGSRTEFPYEQYF
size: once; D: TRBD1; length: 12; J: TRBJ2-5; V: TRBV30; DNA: TGTGCCTCCGGGGACAGGGGGGAGACCCAGTACTTC; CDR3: CASGDRGETQYF
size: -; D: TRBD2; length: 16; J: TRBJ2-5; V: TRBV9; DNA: TGTGCCAGCAGCGAGATCTCTAGCGGGGGGCGGGAGACCCAGTACTTC; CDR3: CASSEISSGGRETQYF
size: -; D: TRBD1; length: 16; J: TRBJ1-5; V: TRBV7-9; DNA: TGTGCCAGCAGCTTCGATTTAGGACAGGGGCATCAGCCCCAGCATTTT; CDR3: CASSFDLGQGHQPQHF
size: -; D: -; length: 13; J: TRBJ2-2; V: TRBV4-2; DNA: TGTGCCAGCAGCCAAGATCCTGTCGGGGAGCTGTTTTTT; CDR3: CASSQDPVGELFF
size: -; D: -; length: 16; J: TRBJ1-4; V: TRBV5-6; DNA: TGTGCCAGCAGCCGCCGTACAGGGTCAGTTAGGGAAAAACTGTTTTTT; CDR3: CASSRRTGSVREKLFF
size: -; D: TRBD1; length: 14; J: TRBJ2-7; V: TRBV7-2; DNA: TGTGCCAGCAGCCCCGGGACAGGGCTCTACGAGCAGTACTTC; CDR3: CASSPGTGLYEQYF